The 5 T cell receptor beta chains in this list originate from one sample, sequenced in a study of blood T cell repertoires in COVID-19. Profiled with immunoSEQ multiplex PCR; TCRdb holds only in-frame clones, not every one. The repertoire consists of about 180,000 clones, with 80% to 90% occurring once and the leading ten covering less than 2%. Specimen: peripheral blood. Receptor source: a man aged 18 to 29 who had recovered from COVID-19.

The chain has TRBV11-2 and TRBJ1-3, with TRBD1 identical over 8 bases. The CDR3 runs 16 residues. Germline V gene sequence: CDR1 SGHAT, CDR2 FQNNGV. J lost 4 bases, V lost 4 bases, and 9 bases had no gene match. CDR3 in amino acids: CASSSGQGLSGNTIYF. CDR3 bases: TGTGCCAGCAGCTCCGGACAGGGCCTTTCGGGAAACACCATATATTTT. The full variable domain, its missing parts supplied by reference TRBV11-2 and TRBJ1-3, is EAGVAQSPRYKIIEKRQSVAFWCNPISGHATLYWYQQILGQGPKLLIQFQNNGVVDDSQLPKDRFSAERLKGVDSTLKIQPAKLEDSAVYLCASSSGQGLSGNTIYFGEGSWLTVV.

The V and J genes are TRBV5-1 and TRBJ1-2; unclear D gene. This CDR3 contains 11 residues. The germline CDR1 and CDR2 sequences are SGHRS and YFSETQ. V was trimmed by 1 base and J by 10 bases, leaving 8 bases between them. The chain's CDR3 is CASSLSEDYTF. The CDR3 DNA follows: TGCGCCAGCAGCTTGTCAGAGGACTACACCTTC. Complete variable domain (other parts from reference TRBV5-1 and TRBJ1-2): KAGVTQTPRYLIKTRGQQVTLSCSPISGHRSVSWYQQTPGQGLQFLFEYFSETQRNKGNFPGRFSGRQFSNSRSEMNVSTLELGDSALYLCASSLSEDYTFGSGTRLTVV.

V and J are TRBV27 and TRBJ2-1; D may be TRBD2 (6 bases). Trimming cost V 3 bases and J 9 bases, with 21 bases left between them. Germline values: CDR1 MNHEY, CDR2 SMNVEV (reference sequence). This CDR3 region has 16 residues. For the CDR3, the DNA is TGTGCCAGCAGTTTTACCGGGACTCACTTTTTCGGTGAGCAGTTCTTC. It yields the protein CASSFTGTHFFGEQFF.

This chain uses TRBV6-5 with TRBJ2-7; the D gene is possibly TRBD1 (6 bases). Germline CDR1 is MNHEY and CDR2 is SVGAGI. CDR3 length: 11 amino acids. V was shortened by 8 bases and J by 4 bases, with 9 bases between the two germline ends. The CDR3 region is CASFTGYEQYF. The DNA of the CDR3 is TGTGCCAGCTTCACAGGGTACGAGCAGTACTTC.

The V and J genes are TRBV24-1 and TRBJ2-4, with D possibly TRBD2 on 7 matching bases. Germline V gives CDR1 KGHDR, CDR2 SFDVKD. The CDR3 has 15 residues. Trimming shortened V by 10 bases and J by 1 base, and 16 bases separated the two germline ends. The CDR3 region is CATSYRGGAKNIQYF. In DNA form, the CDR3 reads TGTGCCACGAGTTATAGGGGGGGGGCCAAAAACATTCAGTACTTC.